What follows are 10 T cell receptor beta chains derived from one specimen sequenced in a study of T cell responses to AZD1222 COVID-19 vaccine. The repertoire was sequenced with immunoSEQ multiplex PCR; TCRdb's copy has only in-frame clones and lacks some. Of 130,000 to 150,000 clones listed, about 90% are singletons. Source: peripheral blood, taken on day 0 of AZD1222 vaccination. Source of these receptors: an adult in good health.

This clone is a singleton in its sample. V usage is TRBV9 and J usage is TRBJ1-2, with D maybe TRBD1 (5 bases). CDR1 and CDR2 (germline): SGDLS, YYNGEE. CDR3 length: 15 amino acids. Trimming cost V 3 bases and J 7 bases, with 19 bases left between them. The CDR3 DNA reads TGTGCCAGCAGCGAGGCCGGGACGGGTTACGGTGGCTACACCTTC. Encoded protein: CASSEAGTGYGGYTF. The full variable domain, in which reference TRBV9 and TRBJ1-2 provide the parts outside the CDR3, is DSGVTQTPKHLITATGQRVTLRCSPRSGDLSVYWYQQSLDQGLQFLIQYYNGEERAKGNILERFSAQQFPDLHSELNLSSLELGDSALYFCASSEAGTGYGGYTFGSGTRLTVV.

J is TRBJ2-7 and V is TRBV5-1; 10 bases fit TRBD1. The CDR3 consists of 14 residues. V dropped 4 bases and J dropped 4; count of bases not matched to a gene: 5. Germline loops: CDR1 SGHRS, CDR2 YFSETQ. The CDR3 coding sequence is TGCGCCAGCAGCAGGGGACAGGGGCCTTACGAGCAGTACTTC. Translation gives CASSRGQGPYEQYF.

The chain carries TRBV5-8 and TRBJ2-7; D unresolved. Trimming pared 4 bases from V and 2 bases from J, leaving 13 bases between. In germline, CDR1 is SGHTS, CDR2 YDEGEE. The CDR3 loop spans 14 amino acids. The CDR3 DNA reads TGTGCCAGCAGCCCGCTGGGCCCAGCCTACGAGCAGTACTTC. It is translated as CASSPLGPAYEQYF.

V is TRBV6-6 and J is TRBJ2-5; no reliable D call. Germline loops: CDR1 MNHNY, CDR2 SVGAGI (reference sequence). V lost 7 bases and J lost 5, with 8 bases in between. The CDR3 is 11 residues long. CDR3 DNA sequence: TGTGCCAGCACGTTAAGCGAGACCCAGTACTTC. This codes for CASTLSETQYF.

V gene TRBV7-8 combines with J gene TRBJ1-1; 7 nucleotides align to TRBD1. This CDR3 spans 15 amino acids. V lost 1 base and J lost 7; bases outside the gene matches: 9. Germline assignment: CDR1 SGHVS and CDR2 FQNEAQ. The CDR3 protein is CASSLGETGRGEAFF. The CDR3 DNA follows: TGTGCCAGCAGCTTAGGGGAGACAGGGAGGGGTGAAGCTTTCTTT.

Here the CDR3 reads CASSYRVTGELFF. CDR3 coding DNA: TGTGCCAGCAGTTATCGAGTTACCGGGGAGCTGTTTTTT. The V gene is TRBV6-2 or TRBV6-3, the J gene TRBJ2-2, with D uncertain. The CDR3 consists of 13 residues. Per germline, CDR1 MNHEY and CDR2 SVGEGT. Trimming took 3 bases from V and 5 from J, leaving 7 bases between them.

The CDR3: CASSRQGSSPLHF. The CDR3 nucleotides are TGTGCCAGCAGCCGACAGGGAAGTTCACCCCTCCACTTT. The chain joins TRBV27 to TRBJ1-6, with TRBD1 matching 7 bases. This CDR3 comprises 13 residues. V was clipped by 6 bases and J by 9 bases; unmatched bases: 5. CDR1 is MNHEY and CDR2 is SMNVEV in the germline V gene (reference sequence).

This chain connects TRBV28 to TRBJ1-5; tentative D call: TRBD1 (6 bases). V shed 7 bases and J shed 0 bases, with 19 bases lying between them. Germline assignment: CDR1 MDHEN and CDR2 SYDVKM. The CDR3 runs 17 residues. This CDR3 reads CASTLGGGYLSNQPQHF. The CDR3 DNA follows: TGTGCCAGCACCCTAGGGGGGGGATACCTTAGCAATCAGCCCCAGCATTTT.

V usage is TRBV19 and J usage is TRBJ1-5; TRBD1 matches 10 bases. CDR1 is LNHDA and CDR2 is SQIVND in the germline V gene (reference sequence). Trimming removed 6 bases from V and 2 bases from J; junction bases left unmatched: 7. This CDR3 has 16 amino acids. CDR3 protein: CASRGQGRSGNQPQHF. CDR3 bases: TGTGCCAGTAGGGGACAGGGGCGCAGTGGCAATCAGCCCCAGCATTTT.

As to this clone: The sample has other DNA sequences that encode this CDR3 too. The rearrangement links TRBV2 to TRBJ2-2; D is ambiguous. The V end lost 3 bases, the J end lost 5 bases, and 4 bases lay between the germline ends. Germline loops: CDR1 SNHLY, CDR2 FYNNEI. This CDR3 has 12 residues. CDR3 nucleotides: TGTGCCAGCAGTGAGAGAACCGGGGAGCTGTTTTTT. Residues: CASSERTGELFF.